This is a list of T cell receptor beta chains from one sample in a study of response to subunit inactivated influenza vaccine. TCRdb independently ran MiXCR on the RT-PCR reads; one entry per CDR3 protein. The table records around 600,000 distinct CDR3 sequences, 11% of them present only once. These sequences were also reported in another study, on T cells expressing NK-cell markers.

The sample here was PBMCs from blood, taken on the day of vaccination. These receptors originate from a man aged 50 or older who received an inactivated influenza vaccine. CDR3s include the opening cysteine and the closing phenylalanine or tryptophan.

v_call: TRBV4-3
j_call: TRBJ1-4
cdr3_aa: CASSQDSKGTNEKLFF

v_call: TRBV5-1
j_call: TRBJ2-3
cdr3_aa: CASSLVAGGLTDTQYF

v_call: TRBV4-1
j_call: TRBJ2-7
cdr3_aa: CASSQARTGIHEQYF

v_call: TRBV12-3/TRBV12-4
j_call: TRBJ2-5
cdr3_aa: CASEQGAGETQYF

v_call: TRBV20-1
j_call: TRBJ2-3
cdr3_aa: CSASLGGAGDTQYF

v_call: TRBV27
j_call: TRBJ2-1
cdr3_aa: CASTPGLAGGPGSNEQFF

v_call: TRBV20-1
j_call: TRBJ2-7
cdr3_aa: CSARELGLAGIYEQYF

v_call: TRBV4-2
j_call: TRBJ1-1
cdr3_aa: CASSQSGTGGDEAFF

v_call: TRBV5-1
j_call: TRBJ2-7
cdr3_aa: CASSLSRTGVGEQYF

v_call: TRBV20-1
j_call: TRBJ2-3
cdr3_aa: CSASPRTGSTDTQYF

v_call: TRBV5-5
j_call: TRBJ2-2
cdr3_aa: CASSLLDGELFF

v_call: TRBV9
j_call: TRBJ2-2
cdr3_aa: CASSEFYTGELFF

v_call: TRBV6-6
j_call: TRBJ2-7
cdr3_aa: CASTGQKSYEQYF

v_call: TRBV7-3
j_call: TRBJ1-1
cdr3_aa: CASSLQGDMNTEAFF

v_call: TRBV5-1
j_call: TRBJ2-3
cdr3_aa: CASSSASTDTQYF

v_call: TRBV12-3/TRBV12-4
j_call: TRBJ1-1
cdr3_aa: CASRLLQGPDTEAFF

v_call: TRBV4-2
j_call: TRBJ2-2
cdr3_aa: CASSLTGVGNTGELFF

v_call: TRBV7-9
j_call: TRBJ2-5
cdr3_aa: CASSLAGTYQETQYF

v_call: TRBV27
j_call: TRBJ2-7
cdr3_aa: CASSPLSTGRYEQYF

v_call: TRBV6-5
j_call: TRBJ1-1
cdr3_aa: CASSYSRTNTEAFF

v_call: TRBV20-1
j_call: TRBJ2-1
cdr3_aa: CSARPATSGSSVEQFF

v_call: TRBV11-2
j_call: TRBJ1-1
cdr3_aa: CASSLEVRVWGGGTEAFF

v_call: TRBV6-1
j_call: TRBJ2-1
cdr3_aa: CASSPGQLIYNEQFF

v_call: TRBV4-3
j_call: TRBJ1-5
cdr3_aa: CASSQEAGGNQPQHF

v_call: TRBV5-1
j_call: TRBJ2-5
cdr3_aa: CASSLQRETQYF

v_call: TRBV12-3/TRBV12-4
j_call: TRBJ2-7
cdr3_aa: CASSSITGLSSYEQYF

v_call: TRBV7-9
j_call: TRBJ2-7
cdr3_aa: CASSLEQGRTYEQYF

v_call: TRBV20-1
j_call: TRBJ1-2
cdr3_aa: CSASGGPEEGYTF